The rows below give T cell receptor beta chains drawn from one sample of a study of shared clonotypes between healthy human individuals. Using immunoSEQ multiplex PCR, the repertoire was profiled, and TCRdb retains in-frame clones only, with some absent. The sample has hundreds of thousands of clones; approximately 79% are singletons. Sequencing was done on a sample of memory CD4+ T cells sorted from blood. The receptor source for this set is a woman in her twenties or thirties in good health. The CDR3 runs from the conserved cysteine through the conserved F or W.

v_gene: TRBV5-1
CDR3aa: CASSSRTSGTRSSYEQYF

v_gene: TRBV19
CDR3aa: CASSMDGRATGELFF

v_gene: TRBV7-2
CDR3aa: CASSWNVLADPPNEQFF

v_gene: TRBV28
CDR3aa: CASSLSGLAGGTYF

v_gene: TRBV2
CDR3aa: CASSLTRSTDTQYF

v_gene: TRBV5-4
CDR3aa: CASSLSLEDGYTF

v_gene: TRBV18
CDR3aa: CASSSGTGDEKLFF

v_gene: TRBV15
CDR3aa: CATSRDISMNTEAFF

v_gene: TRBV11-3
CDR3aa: CASSLMAQETQYF

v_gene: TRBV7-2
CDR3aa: CASSFPMTGFGGHGYTF

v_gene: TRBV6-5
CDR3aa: CASSVRRGNNEQFF

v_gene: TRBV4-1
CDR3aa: CASGLGQGSTGANVLTF

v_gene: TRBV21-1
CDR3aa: CASSKVGHNEGNEQFF

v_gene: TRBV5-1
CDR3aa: CASSLGTEGNTIYF

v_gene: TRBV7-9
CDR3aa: CASSLLQANTEAFF

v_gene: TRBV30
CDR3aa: CACRTGYQPQHF

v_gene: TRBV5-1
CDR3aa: CASLQGATVGETQYF

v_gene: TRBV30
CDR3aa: CAWSTRLAGVADTQYF

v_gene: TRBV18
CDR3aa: CASSPFLAGGPNEQFF

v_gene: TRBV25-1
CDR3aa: CASSYTSPTSGRVNEQFF

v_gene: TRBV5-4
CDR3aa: CASSLDWGRTHGYTF

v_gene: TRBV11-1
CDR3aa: CASSSWTGRSGELFF

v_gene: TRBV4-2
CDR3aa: CASSQDHWSAVTQYF

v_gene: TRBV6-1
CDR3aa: CASSELGGDTEAFF

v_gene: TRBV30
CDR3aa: CAWSWSTVDYGYTF

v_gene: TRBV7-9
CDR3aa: CASSSLGQTEAFF

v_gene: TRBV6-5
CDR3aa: CASKRGDPDTQYF

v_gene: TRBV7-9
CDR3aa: CASSPQGTQHTDTQYF

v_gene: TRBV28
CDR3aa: CASSLPGQGFQPQHF

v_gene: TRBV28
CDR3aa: CASSSTGQGYEQYF

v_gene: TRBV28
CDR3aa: CASSLYGDRGTYEQYF

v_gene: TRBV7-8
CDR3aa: CASSLARWSGKGNIQYF

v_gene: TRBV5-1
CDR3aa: CASSGTGLAGYTGELFF

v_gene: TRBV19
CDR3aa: CASGALISTDTQYF

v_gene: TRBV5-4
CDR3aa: CASRPAGTTREQYF

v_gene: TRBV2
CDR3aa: CASSPLAAINEQFF

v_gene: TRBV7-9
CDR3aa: CASSLQGRHTIYF

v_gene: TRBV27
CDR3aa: CASSQGPSYEQYF

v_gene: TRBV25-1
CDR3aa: CASSDRETEAFF

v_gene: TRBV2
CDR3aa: CASSGQGGGANVLTF

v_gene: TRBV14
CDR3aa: CASSTWRSGSYNEQFF

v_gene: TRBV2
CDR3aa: CASTLTSGSYNEQFF

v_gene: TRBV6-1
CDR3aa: CASSAFWADTQYF

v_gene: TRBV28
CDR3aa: CASSSGGGSNQPQHF

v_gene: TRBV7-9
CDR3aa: CASSLEAGELFF

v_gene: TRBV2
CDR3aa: CASSERAYSGNTIYF

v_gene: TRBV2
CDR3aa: CASSAGQGSHTIYF

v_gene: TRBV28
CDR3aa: CASGPLSLNREPNEKLFF

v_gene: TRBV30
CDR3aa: CAWSGQTGGQDEQYF

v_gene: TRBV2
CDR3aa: CATNQLTYNEQFF

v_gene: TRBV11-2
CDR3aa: CASSILGTRVPFEQYF

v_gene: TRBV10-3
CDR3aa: CAIYTGQGRSGRDEQFF

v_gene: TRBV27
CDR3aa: CASSLFRGDGPRGVGGEKLFF